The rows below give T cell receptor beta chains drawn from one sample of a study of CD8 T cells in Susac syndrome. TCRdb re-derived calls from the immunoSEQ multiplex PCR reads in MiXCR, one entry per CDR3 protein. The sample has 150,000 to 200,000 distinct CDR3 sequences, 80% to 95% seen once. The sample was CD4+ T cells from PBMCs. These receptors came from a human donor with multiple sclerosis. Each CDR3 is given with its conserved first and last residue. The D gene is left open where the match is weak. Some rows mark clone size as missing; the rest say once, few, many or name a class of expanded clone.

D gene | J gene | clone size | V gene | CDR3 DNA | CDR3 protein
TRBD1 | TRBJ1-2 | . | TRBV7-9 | TGTGCCAGCACGACTGGAGGGACAGCGTCTGTCTACACCTTC | CASTTGGTASVYTF
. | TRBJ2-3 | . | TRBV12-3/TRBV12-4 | TGTGCCAGCAACCAACTCCAAGGGATCACAGATACGCAGTATTTT | CASNQLQGITDTQYF
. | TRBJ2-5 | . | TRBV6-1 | TGTGCCAGCAGTCCAAGGATGACAGCTCAAGAGACCCAGTACTTC | CASSPRMTAQETQYF
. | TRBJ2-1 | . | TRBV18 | TGTGCCAGCTCACGCTCCAGTCGGGAGCTCAATGAGCAGTTCTTC | CASSRSSRELNEQFF
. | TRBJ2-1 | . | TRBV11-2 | TGTGCCAGCAGCCCCCTGGGGCCCCTCCAGAATGAGCAGTTCTTC | CASSPLGPLQNEQFF
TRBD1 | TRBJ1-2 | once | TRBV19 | TGTGCCAGTAGTACAGCAATCTCGACAGGGAATGGCTACACCTTC | CASSTAISTGNGYTF
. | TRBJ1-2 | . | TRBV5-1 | TGCGCCAGCAGCTTAACAAACCCCAACTATGGCTACACCTTC | CASSLTNPNYGYTF
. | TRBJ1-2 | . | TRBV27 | TGTGCCAGCAGTTTATCCTGGGTCGGGTATTCGCAGGGCTACACCTTC | CASSLSWVGYSQGYTF
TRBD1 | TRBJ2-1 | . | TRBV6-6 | TGTGCCAGCAGTTACTTACAGGGGAGTGAGCAGTTCTTC | CASSYLQGSEQFF
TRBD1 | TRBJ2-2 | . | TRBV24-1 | TGTGCCACCCGCCGACAGGGGTCGATGGAGCTGTTTTTT | CATRRQGSMELFF
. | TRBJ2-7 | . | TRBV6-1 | TGTGCCAGCAGCCGGGACTTCGCCTACGAGCAGTACTTC | CASSRDFAYEQYF
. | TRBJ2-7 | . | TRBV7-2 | TGTGCCAGCAGCTTAGCGGTCAGCTCCTACGAGCAGTACTTC | CASSLAVSSYEQYF
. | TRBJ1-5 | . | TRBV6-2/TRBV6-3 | TGTGCCAGCAGCCGACCGTCTCCGGGAATCAGGGCCCAGCATTTT | CASSRPSPGIRAQHF
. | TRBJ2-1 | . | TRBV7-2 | TGTGCCAGCAGCTTTTGGGGATACCAGCACAATGAGCAGTTCTTC | CASSFWGYQHNEQFF
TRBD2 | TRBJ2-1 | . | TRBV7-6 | TGTGCCAGCAGCCCTCGACTTAGCGGGGGGGCAAGCTCCTACAATGAGCAGTTCTTC | CASSPRLSGGASSYNEQFF
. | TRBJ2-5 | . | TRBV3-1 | TGTGCCAGCAGCCAAGCCGGACAAGAGACCCAGTACTTC | CASSQAGQETQYF
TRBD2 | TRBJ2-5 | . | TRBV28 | TGTGCCAGCAGTACACCCTCGGGGGGCCAAGAGACCCAGTACTTC | CASSTPSGGQETQYF
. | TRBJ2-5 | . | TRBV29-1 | TGCAGCGTTGAAGGGACTACCCACGATACAGAGACCCAGTACTTC | CSVEGTTHDTETQYF
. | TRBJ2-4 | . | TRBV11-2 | TGTGCCAGCAGCTTCCTAGCGCTAGCCAAAAACATTCAGTACTTC | CASSFLALAKNIQYF
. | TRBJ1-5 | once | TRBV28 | TGTGCCAGCAGTCCCTTGTCTCAGCCCCAGCATTTT | CASSPLSQPQHF
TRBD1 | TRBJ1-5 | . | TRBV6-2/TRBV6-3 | TGTGCCAGCAGCGACAGGGACGGTCAGCCCCAGCATTTT | CASSDRDGQPQHF
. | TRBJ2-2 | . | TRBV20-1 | TGCAGTGCTAGAGATCGGGGACCTCCACACACCGGGGAGCTGTTTTTT | CSARDRGPPHTGELFF
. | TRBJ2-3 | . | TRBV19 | TGTGCCAGTACGGGGTTGGGTAGGAATCGAACGCAGTATTTT | CASTGLGRNRTQYF
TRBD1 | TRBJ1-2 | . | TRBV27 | TGTGCCAGCAGCTGGGACAGGGGGCATGGCTACACCTTC | CASSWDRGHGYTF
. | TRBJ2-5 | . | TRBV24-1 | TGTGCCACCAGTGACCCTACGCAAGAGACCCAGTACTTC | CATSDPTQETQYF